A single T cell receptor (beta chain) is shown here with its context. Some clones are missing from TCRdb's copy, which holds only in-frame ones; the method was immunoSEQ multiplex PCR. The sample holds 700,000 or so clones, approximately 85% seen once. The sample is drawn from a study of shared T cell receptors in the human thymus. Germline-derived CDR1 and CDR2 are KGHSH and LQKENI. This CDR3 has 16 amino acids. Trimming took 4 bases from V and 3 from J; bases not matched to a gene: 5. The data were also submitted as part of a second study, on human thymus T cells. As that report states: Resections from corrective heart surgery provided thymus tissue.

The sequence came from a girl under three years old with a congenital heart defect. The material sequenced was thymocytes. The chain combines TRBV18 with TRBJ2-2; TRBD1 agrees at 10 bases. The CDR3 loop is CASSRPGTGDTGELFF. The CDR3 nucleotides are TGTGCCAGCTCACGTCCCGGGACAGGGGACACCGGGGAGCTGTTTTTT. Supplemented by reference TRBV18 and TRBJ2-2, the full variable domain reads NAGVMQNPRHLVRRRGQEARLRCSPMKGHSHVYWYRQLPEEGLKFMVYLQKENIIDESGMPKERFSAEFPKEGPSILRIQQVVRGDSAAYFCASSRPGTGDTGELFFGEGSRLTVL.